One sample yielded the 11 T cell receptor beta chains listed below, sequenced in a study of cytomegalovirus exposure and HLA in healthy donors. The PCR had 60 Vbeta and 13 Jbeta primers. The repertoire was sequenced with immunoSEQ multiplex PCR; TCRdb's copy has only in-frame clones and lacks some. The sample consists of about 160,000 clones, about 72% of them appearing once. The sequencing input was PBMCs. The receptors shown here come from a man aged 50-60 years in good health and CMV-seropositive.

V is TRBV9 and J is TRBJ2-7, with D possibly being TRBD2 (6 bases). The CDR3 is 15 residues long. Germline lookup yields CDR1 SGDLS and CDR2 YYNGEE. The V and J ends lost 0 bases and 3 bases respectively, with 13 bases between them. The CDR3 DNA follows: TGTGCCAGCAGCGTAGACCCACAAGCGGGCTACGAGCAGTACTTC. Translation: CASSVDPQAGYEQYF.

This chain links TRBV7-2 with TRBJ2-7, with TRBD2 matching 7 bases. Germline CDR1 is SGHTA and CDR2 is FQGNSA. CDR3 size: 14 residues. With V trimmed by 2 bases and J by 2 bases, 3 bases remained unmatched. CDR3 in DNA: TGTGCCAGCAGCTTATCCCGGGGGGCCTACGAGCAGTACTTC. Protein product: CASSLSRGAYEQYF.

This chain connects TRBV2 to TRBJ1-2; D is unclear. Germline assignment: CDR1 SNHLY and CDR2 FYNNEI. The CDR3 totals 12 residues. The V end lost 1 base, the J end lost 8 bases, and 8 bases lay between the germline ends. CDR3 sequence reads: CASSEEHRGYTF. The CDR3 DNA follows: TGTGCCAGCAGTGAAGAACATCGCGGCTACACCTTC.

The rearrangement uses TRBV29-1 and TRBJ1-1; perhaps TRBD1 as D (6 bases). V dropped 0 bases and J dropped 5 bases, with 16 bases sitting between them. This CDR3 has 15 amino acids. CDR1 and CDR2 (germline): SQVTM, ANQGSEA. The CDR3 DNA follows: TGCAGCGTTGAAGATGGTGGGGACACCCGAACTGAAGCTTTCTTT. The encoded protein is CSVEDGGDTRTEAFF.

The chain links TRBV6-1 to TRBJ1-5; TRBD1 agrees at 8 bases. CDR3 length: 15 amino acids. After removal of 7 bases from V and 0 bases from J, the junction contained 5 bases not matched to a gene. The germline gives CDR1 MNHNS, CDR2 SASEGT. CDR3: CASIMTGVSNQPQHF. CDR3 DNA: TGTGCCAGCATTATGACAGGGGTTAGCAATCAGCCCCAGCATTTT.

This clone was seen once. This rearrangement joins TRBV11-2 to TRBJ2-1, with 16 positions matching TRBD2. After removal of 5 bases from V and 9 bases from J, the junction contained 16 bases not matched to a gene. Germline V gives CDR1 SGHAT, CDR2 FQNNGV. This CDR3 has 19 amino acids. The CDR3 protein is CASSTLPGLAGGYLPEQFF. The CDR3 DNA reads as TGTGCCAGCAGCACCCTACCGGGACTAGCGGGGGGGTATTTGCCTGAGCAGTTCTTC.

This chain uses TRBV27 with TRBJ2-7; 7 bases map to TRBD2. CDR3 size: 15 residues. CDR1 MNHEY and CDR2 SMNVEV come from the germline V gene (reference sequence). J lost 3 bases, V lost 0 bases, and 5 bases had no gene match. As DNA, the CDR3 is TGTGCCAGCAGTTTATCGAGTCGGGGGGTCTACGAGCAGTACTTC. It yields the protein CASSLSSRGVYEQYF.

The rearrangement joins TRBV4-1 to TRBJ1-3; no reliable D call. Germline CDR1 MGHRA, CDR2 YSYEKL. Trimming stripped 2 bases from V and 3 bases from J, with 11 bases between. The CDR3 covers 15 residues. The CDR3 sequence is CASSQRIGDGNTIYF. The CDR3 region has the DNA TGCGCCAGCAGCCAAAGGATCGGGGATGGAAACACCATATATTTT.

This chain connects TRBV10-1 to TRBJ2-5; TRBD1 aligns across 8 bases. V lost 2 bases to trimming and J lost 5 bases; unmatched junction nucleotides: 7. CDR3 length: 15 amino acids. CDR1 is WNHNN, CDR2 SYGVQD, per germline (reference sequence). The DNA of the CDR3 is TGCGCCAGCAGTGAGGGTGCAGGGGGCTACGAGACCCAGTACTTC. Its protein is CASSEGAGGYETQYF.

The J gene is TRBJ1-4, the V gene TRBV27, with D tentatively TRBD1 (6 bases). Trimming stripped 0 bases from V and 5 bases from J, with 16 bases between. CDR3 size: 17 residues. Germline CDR1 and CDR2: MNHEY and SMNVEV (reference sequence). CDR3 in DNA: TGTGCCAGCAGTTTATCCGTCGGACAGAGGGGGAATGAAAAACTGTTTTTT. Translated: CASSLSVGQRGNEKLFF.

This chain uses TRBV10-2 with TRBJ2-5, with D maybe TRBD1 (6 bases). Trimming shortened V by 6 bases and J by 4 bases, and 15 bases separated the two germline ends. This CDR3 spans 14 amino acids. CDR1 is WSHSY and CDR2 is SAAADI in the germline V gene. The CDR3 spells CASRPQGAGETQYF. The CDR3, as DNA: TGCGCCAGCAGGCCACAGGGCGCGGGAGAGACCCAGTACTTC.